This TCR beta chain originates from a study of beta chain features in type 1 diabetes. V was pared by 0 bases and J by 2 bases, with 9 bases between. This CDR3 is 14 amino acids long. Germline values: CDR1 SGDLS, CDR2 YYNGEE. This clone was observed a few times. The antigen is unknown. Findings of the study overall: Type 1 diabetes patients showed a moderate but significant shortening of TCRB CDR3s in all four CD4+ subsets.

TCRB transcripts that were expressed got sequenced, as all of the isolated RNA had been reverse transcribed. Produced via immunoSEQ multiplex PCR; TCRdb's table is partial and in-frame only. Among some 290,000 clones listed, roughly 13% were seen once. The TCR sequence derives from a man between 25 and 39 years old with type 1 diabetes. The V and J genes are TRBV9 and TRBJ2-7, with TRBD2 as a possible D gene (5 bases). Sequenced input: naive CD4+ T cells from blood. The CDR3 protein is CASSVDSGPYEQYF. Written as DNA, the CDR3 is TGTGCCAGCAGCGTAGACAGCGGACCCTACGAGCAGTACTTC. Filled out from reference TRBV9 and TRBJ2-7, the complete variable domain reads DSGVTQTPKHLITATGQRVTLRCSPRSGDLSVYWYQQSLDQGLQFLIQYYNGEERAKGNILERFSAQQFPDLHSELNLSSLELGDSALYFCASSVDSGPYEQYFGPGTRLTVT.